These T cell receptor beta chains were read from a single sample in a study of technical replicates of blood from a few donors. Sequencing was performed with immunoSEQ multiplex PCR; in TCRdb, only in-frame clones are kept and a portion is missing. Among about 73,000 clones, 85% to 95% were seen once, and the ten largest hold about 4.7%. Sequencing was performed on PBMCs. Every receptor here comes from a human donor in good health. Some clones in this sample may be carry-over from other donors' samples. The CDR3 runs from the conserved cysteine through the conserved F or W. A D gene is named only where the DNA matches it firmly. The size of a clone is reported for some rows only, either as once, few or many, or as a class for expanded clones.

d_gene	abundance	v_gene	j_gene	CDR3aa	CDR3nt
NA	NA	TRBV5-1	TRBJ2-5	CASRSTGSETQYF	TGCGCCAGCAGATCCACCGGGTCAGAGACCCAGTACTTC
NA	NA	TRBV12-5	TRBJ2-5	CASGGETQYF	TGTGCTAGTGGCGGAGAGACCCAGTACTTC
NA	NA	TRBV6-4	TRBJ2-3	CASSDSASLADTQYF	TGTGCCAGCAGTGACTCAGCTAGTCTAGCAGATACGCAGTATTTT
NA	NA	TRBV2	TRBJ1-2	CASSEAQIQALPTF	TGTGCCAGCAGTGAAGCACAAATACAGGCCCTCCCAACCTTC
NA	NA	TRBV2	TRBJ2-3	CARGLTGRRTDTQYF	TGTGCCAGAGGGCTGACAGGGAGGCGGACAGATACGCAGTATTTT
TRBD1	NA	TRBV7-2	TRBJ1-1	CASSYRGNTEAFF	TGTGCCAGCAGCTACAGGGGGAACACTGAAGCTTTCTTT
NA	NA	TRBV6-6	TRBJ1-5	CASMDTSNQPQHF	TGTGCCAGCATGGACACTAGCAATCAGCCCCAGCATTTT
TRBD1	NA	TRBV7-9	TRBJ2-1	CASSLAGTGLNEQFF	TGTGCCAGCAGCTTAGCCGGGACAGGTTTGAATGAGCAGTTCTTC
NA	NA	TRBV6-5	TRBJ1-1	CASSPGRANTEAFF	TGTGCCAGCAGCCCCGGGAGGGCGAACACTGAAGCTTTCTTT
NA	NA	TRBV11-2	TRBJ1-5	CASSSLSGQQGQPQHF	TGTGCCAGCAGCTCGCTCAGCGGACAGCAGGGGCAGCCCCAGCATTTT
TRBD2	NA	TRBV30	TRBJ2-5	CAWSVRVAGAKETQYF	TGTGCCTGGAGTGTACGGGTAGCGGGGGCCAAAGAGACCCAGTACTTC
TRBD2	NA	TRBV7-2	TRBJ2-1	CASSLRSTSGYNEQFF	TGTGCCAGCAGCTTAAGGTCGACTAGCGGGTACAATGAGCAGTTCTTC
TRBD1	NA	TRBV6-1	TRBJ1-3	CASSGGQGSGNTIYF	TGTGCCAGCAGCGGCGGACAGGGGAGTGGAAACACCATATATTTT
TRBD2	NA	TRBV7-8	TRBJ2-5	CASDEQTSGRKTQYF	TGTGCCAGCGATGAACAGACTAGCGGGAGAAAGACCCAGTACTTC
TRBD2	NA	TRBV4-2	TRBJ2-3	CASSQERTSGFSSTDTQYF	TGTGCCAGCAGCCAAGAAAGGACTAGCGGGTTTAGTTCTACAGATACGCAGTATTTT
TRBD1	NA	TRBV19	TRBJ1-4	CASSSTRTGSNEKLFF	TGTGCCAGTAGTTCAACACGGACAGGGTCTAATGAAAAACTGTTTTTT
NA	NA	TRBV5-6	TRBJ2-3	CASSLRLIDTDTQYF	TGTGCCAGCAGCTTGCGACTCATCGACACAGATACGCAGTATTTT
NA	NA	TRBV6-5	TRBJ2-3	CASSYSRANTQYF	TGTGCCAGCAGTTACTCGCGGGCTAATACGCAGTATTTT
TRBD1	few	TRBV19	TRBJ1-1	CASSTRTGDTEAFF	TGTGCCAGTAGTACCCGAACAGGGGACACTGAAGCTTTCTTT
NA	NA	TRBV2	TRBJ1-2	CASSESDSPVF	TGTGCCAGCAGTGAGTCTGACAGTCCTGTCTTC
TRBD1	NA	TRBV19	TRBJ1-3	CASSIVHRGGNTIYF	TGTGCCAGTAGTATTGTACACAGGGGAGGAAACACCATATATTTT
NA	NA	TRBV5-4	TRBJ1-1	CASSLGGPLNTEAFF	TGTGCCAGCAGCTTGGGAGGTCCTCTAAACACTGAAGCTTTCTTT
NA	NA	TRBV2	TRBJ2-3	CASSEGRDTQYF	TGTGCCAGCAGTGAAGGCAGAGATACGCAGTATTTT